This record concerns one T cell receptor (beta chain) sequence. These data come from a study of identical twins. Trimming stripped 8 bases from V and 8 bases from J, with 15 bases between. Germline V gene sequence: CDR1 MDHEN, CDR2 SYDVKM. This CDR3 contains 12 residues. TCRdb independently ran MiXCR on the 5' RACE reads; one entry per CDR3 protein. The repertoire holds 300,000 to 400,000 distinct CDR3 sequences, 10% to 15% seen once, with roughly 7% in the top ten. These data also featured in a second study, about yellow fever vaccine responses in identical twins.

Input material: CD8+ T cells sorted from blood. The TCR was taken from a woman aged 18-29 years in good health. V and J are TRBV28 and TRBJ1-2; D unresolved. This chain's CDR3 is CASRPISVGYTF. The DNA of the CDR3 is TGTGCCAGCCGCCCAATATCCGTCGGCTACACCTTC.